This T cell receptor (beta chain) was recorded in a study of T cell clones after liver transplantation (dated by TCRdb to the late 2010s). With regard to the full study: The samples were obtained from ITN030ST, a randomized trial that attempted immunosuppression withdrawal within 2 years after liver transplantation. As an antigen-independent comparator for the donor-reactive sequences, third party-reactive TCRbeta sequences from pre-transplant MLRs were identified as well. Of the eight recipients, a few were HCV-positive, while the remaining recipients had been transplanted for non-autoimmune, non-viral indications. To count as tolerant, a recipient had to stay completely off immunosuppression for at least one year without liver enzymes climbing beyond twice the upper limit of normal. Donor-reactive T cell clones were identified by TCRbeta sequencing following a pre-transplant mixed lymphocyte reaction and were subsequently tracked in post-transplant blood. No induction therapy was given to the subjects, and standard immunosuppression was administered until randomization at 12-24 months post-transplant. The studied cohort comprised 8 liver transplant recipients, 3 classified as tolerant and 5 as non-tolerant. Blood samples were collected pre-transplant, pre-randomization before withdrawal, and post-randomization after either complete withdrawal or failed withdrawal.

Note on this clone: This receptor's antigen is unknown. No qualities accompany the bases; no much larger clone lies one base away.

Counted from cysteine to phenylalanine, this CDR3 has 16 amino acids. Only the CDR3 DNA is retained, 48 bases long and in frame from the first base. V loses 0 bases, J loses 6 bases, and the germline ends lie 14 bases apart. Via the germline V gene, CDR1 is MNHEY and CDR2 SVGAGI. The time point label of this sample denotes: pre-transplant. Unstimulated PBMCs, after thawing, were stained for CD3, CD4 and CD8 and then FACS-sorted into CD3+CD4+ and CD3+CD8+ populations. All 8 studied subjects were randomized to withdrawal of immunosuppression. Genomic DNA was isolated with the Qiagen DNeasy Blood and Tissue Kit. High-throughput TCRbeta CDR3 sequencing of frozen genomic DNA was performed by immunoSEQ, including PCR amplification, mapping, bias correction and internal controls. As for how the authors treated the data: Productive rearrangements were kept, and unique TCRbeta sequences were defined by CDR3 nucleotide sequence plus V and J gene. For a sequence to be called donor-reactive, it needed a frequency of at least 0.01% and at least 5-fold expansion in CFSE-low cells compared with unstimulated pre-transplant cells. Minimum frequency thresholds were set for each subject on the basis of the unstimulated sample with the lowest template count, so that a detection power of at least 90% was ensured. Repertoire turnover was measured by Jensen-Shannon divergence between the top 1000 TCRbeta sequences post- and pre-transplant. Changes in detection of donor-reactive sequences were assessed with two-sided Fisher's exact tests. TCRdb retrieved this table from immuneACCESS and kept in-frame rearrangements only. Not all clones are present; in checked studies, unresolved V genes account for under half, and no reason is known for the remainder. The DNA was the basis for D and trimming; V, J and clone size are from that table. The sample yields around 100,000 clones; around 86% were counted once. The ten largest clones add up to 0.8% to 1% of the sample.

Study-wide conclusions, independent of this receptor: After accounting for repertoire turnover, donor-reactive detection was significantly reduced in 7 of 8 subjects for CD4 and 8 of 8 for CD8. Without allograft tissue specimens, donor-reactive T cells may have migrated into the graft rather than being deleted. In a couple of subjects, low numbers of available donor cells limited the measurable donor-reactive repertoire. A significant post-transplant decrease in circulating donor-reactive CD4 TCRbeta sequences was observed in 5 of 8 subjects, irrespective of tolerance or HCV status. Conclusions were preliminary, limited by small, heterogeneous patient numbers and non-standardized post-transplant time points. A greater decline was seen for donor-reactive sequences than for third party-reactive sequences, suggesting partial antigen-specific deletion unrelated to withdrawal success.

Recombination linked TRBV6-5 to TRBJ2-2, with no confident D gene call. The material sequenced was CD4+ T cells from blood, taken before liver transplant. This receptor was identified in a human donor who received a liver transplant. The bases are TGTGCCAGCAGTTACTCCCCGACGGTACGGTCCGGGGAGCTGTTTTTT. Translation gives CASSYSPTVRSGELFF.